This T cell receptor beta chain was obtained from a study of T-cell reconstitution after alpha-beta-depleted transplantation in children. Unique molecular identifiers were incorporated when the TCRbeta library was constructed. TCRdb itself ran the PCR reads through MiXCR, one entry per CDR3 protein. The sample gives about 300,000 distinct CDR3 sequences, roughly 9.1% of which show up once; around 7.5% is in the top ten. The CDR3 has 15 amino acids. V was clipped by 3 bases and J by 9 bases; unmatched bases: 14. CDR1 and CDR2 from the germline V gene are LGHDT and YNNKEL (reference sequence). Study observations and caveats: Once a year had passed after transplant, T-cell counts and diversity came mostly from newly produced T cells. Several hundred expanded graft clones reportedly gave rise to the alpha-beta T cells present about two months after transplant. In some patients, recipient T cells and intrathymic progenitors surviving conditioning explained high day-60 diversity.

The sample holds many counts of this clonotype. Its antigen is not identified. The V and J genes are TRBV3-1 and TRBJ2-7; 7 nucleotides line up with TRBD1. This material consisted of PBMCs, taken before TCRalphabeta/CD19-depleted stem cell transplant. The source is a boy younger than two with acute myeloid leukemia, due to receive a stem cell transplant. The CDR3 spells CASSHRGQSNAGQYF. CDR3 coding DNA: TGTGCCAGCAGCCACCGGGGACAGTCGAACGCCGGGCAGTACTTC.